The 15 T cell receptor beta chains below all came from one sample that was sequenced in a study of T-cell memory formation after mild COVID-19. A single record per CDR3 protein comes from TCRdb applying MiXCR to the 5' RACE reads. The sample holds over 11,000 distinct CDR3 sequences, roughly 20% seen once. Sequences were obtained from PBMCs or a T cell subset sorted from them (not recorded which). These receptors were taken from an adult woman who had mild COVID-19 (a few samples of this study predate the infection). Cell type and time point are not known.

This clonotype has ten or more counts. The CDR3 DNA sequence: TGCGCCAGCAGCCTCCTTCTTGGGGTGAACTCTGGGGCCAACGTCCTGACTTTC. It yields the protein CASSLLLGVNSGANVLTF. V usage is TRBV4-3 and J usage is TRBJ2-6; D not resolved. Germline CDR1 is LGHNA and CDR2 is YSLEER. CDR3 length: 18 residues. The V end was cut by 4 bases, the J end by 0 bases, with 16 bases between.

This clonotype was found many times. The rearrangement uses TRBV12-3 or TRBV12-4 and TRBJ2-3, with 10 bases fitting TRBD2. Trimming cost V 6 bases and J 9 bases; bases outside gene matches: 6. The CDR3 extends over 13 amino acids. CDR3 residues: CASSPLAGYTQYF. The CDR3 DNA follows: TGTGCCAGCAGCCCACTAGCGGGATACACGCAGTATTTT.

This clonotype was seen at least ten times. The DNA of the CDR3 is TGTGCCAGCAGTTTCGCCCCCGGTTCTCGGACGGACTACAATGAGCAGTTCTTC. It is translated as CASSFAPGSRTDYNEQFF. V usage is TRBV12-3 or TRBV12-4 and J usage is TRBJ2-1; D remains ambiguous. The CDR3 has 18 residues. V was pared by 3 bases and J by 3 bases, with 21 bases between.

This sequence joins TRBV19 and TRBJ2-3; no firm D call. V was shortened by 4 bases and J by 2 bases, with 4 bases between the two germline ends. CDR3 length: 12 residues. CDR1 is LNHDA and CDR2 is SQIVND in the germline V gene (reference sequence). For the CDR3, the DNA is TGTGCCAGTAGTAGCCACACAGATACGCAGTATTTT. Translation: CASSSHTDTQYF.

Many counts were recorded for this clonotype. This chain connects TRBV18 to TRBJ2-7; possible D gene TRBD1, 6 bases. The CDR3 loop spans 15 amino acids. The germline CDR1 and CDR2 sequences are KGHSH and LQKENI. Between the trimmed V and J ends, which lost 2 bases and 2 bases, there was a span of 13 bases. CDR3: CASSPRGTGPYEQYF. In DNA form, the CDR3 reads TGTGCCAGCTCACCAAGGGGGACGGGACCCTACGAGCAGTACTTC.

This clonotype has ten or more counts. The chain employs TRBV27 and TRBJ2-3; the D gene is possibly TRBD1 (6 bases). The V gene lost 4 bases and the J gene lost 0 bases, with 14 bases spanning the gap. Germline CDR1 and CDR2: MNHEY and SMNVEV (reference sequence). This CDR3 is built from 16 residues. The CDR3, as DNA: TGTGCCAGCAGTTCTACAGGGTTCGTTAGCACAGATACGCAGTATTTT. Its protein product is CASSSTGFVSTDTQYF.

This clonotype appeared a few times. The rearrangement joins TRBV4-2 to TRBJ1-2; D remains ambiguous. The CDR3 covers 16 residues. Trimming took off 2 bases at V and 0 bases at J, with 13 bases between the two ends. CDR1 is LGHNA and CDR2 is YNFKEQ in the germline V gene. This CDR3 reads CASSQTDTRANYGYTF. The CDR3 bases are TGTGCCAGCAGCCAAACAGACACGCGCGCTAACTATGGCTACACCTTC.

This clonotype was counted many times. The V call is TRBV30, the J call TRBJ1-3, with D possibly matching TRBD1 (6 bases). Germline V gives CDR1 GTSNPN, CDR2 SVGIG (reference sequence). CDR3 size: 14 residues. Trimming removed 0 bases at V and 4 bases at J, with 10 bases between. This chain's CDR3 is CAWSVGGLGNTIYF. The CDR3 DNA follows: TGTGCCTGGAGTGTAGGGGGGCTCGGAAACACCATATATTTT.

This clonotype has at least ten counts. The rearrangement joins TRBV6-5 to TRBJ2-7; D might be TRBD1 (5 bases). V was trimmed by 2 bases and J by 2 bases, leaving 13 bases between them. The CDR3 is 15 residues long. Germline CDR1 is MNHEY and CDR2 is SVGAGI. CDR3 protein: CASSYDSPWAYEQYF. The CDR3 DNA is TGTGCCAGCAGTTACGACAGCCCATGGGCCTACGAGCAGTACTTC.

This clonotype was seen ten or more times. The chain is built from TRBV5-1 and TRBJ1-1; TRBD1 aligns across 11 bases. This CDR3 contains 17 residues. The trim removed 0 bases at V and 5 bases at J, leaving 9 bases unmatched. CDR1 SGHRS and CDR2 YFSETQ come from the germline V gene. The CDR3 DNA sequence: TGCGCCAGCAGCTTGGACCTCGGGACAGGGGGTAGAACTGAAGCTTTCTTT. Translation: CASSLDLGTGGRTEAFF. The full variable domain, rest sourced from reference TRBV5-1 and TRBJ1-1, is KAGVTQTPRYLIKTRGQQVTLSCSPISGHRSVSWYQQTPGQGLQFLFEYFSETQRNKGNFPGRFSGRQFSNSRSEMNVSTLELGDSALYLCASSLDLGTGGRTEAFFGQGTRLTVV.

This clonotype has ten or more counts. The rearrangement links TRBV6-5 to TRBJ2-2; 12 bases map to TRBD2. CDR1 is MNHEY, CDR2 SVGAGI, per germline. V shed 4 bases, J shed 2 bases, and the junction held 8 bases outside the gene matches. This CDR3 comprises 18 residues. This chain's CDR3 is CASSSGLAGTFNTGELFF. As DNA, the CDR3 is TGTGCCAGCAGTTCCGGACTAGCGGGGACTTTCAACACCGGGGAGCTGTTTTTT.

This clonotype was detected ten times or more. CDR3 DNA sequence: TGCAGTGCGCGAAGGCCAGGGGACCCTAGCACAGATACGCAGTATTTT. This translates into CSARRPGDPSTDTQYF. The gene calls are TRBV20-1 and TRBJ2-3, with D maybe TRBD1 (6 bases). With 6 bases removed from V and 0 bases from J, the gap between germline ends came to 19 bases. The CDR3 covers 16 residues. Per germline, CDR1 DFQATT and CDR2 SNEGSKA (reference sequence).

This clonotype has a handful of counts. The limits of the CDR3 on the DNA are not certain, so only TCRdb's listed CDR3 is given. Here the CDR3 reads CAICVLLYQPQHF. J is TRBJ1-5 and V is TRBV10-3. Germline CDR1 and CDR2: ENHRY and SYGVKD. The CDR3 is 13 residues long, counting both termini.

This clonotype was seen ten or more times. The gene calls are TRBV29-1 and TRBJ1-2, with TRBD1 matching 10 bases. J was trimmed by 2 bases and V by 7 bases; bases with no gene match: 4. The length of the CDR3 is 13 residues. Germline CDR1 reads SQVTM; CDR2 reads ANQGSEA. The CDR3 reads CSGWGQGNYGYTF. The CDR3 region has the DNA TGCAGCGGGTGGGGACAGGGGAACTATGGCTACACCTTC.

This clonotype appeared many times. At one end, the junction sequence differs from germline, possibly due to a read error. This chain joins TRBV7-7 and TRBJ2-3; 8 bases agree with TRBD2. The CDR3 covers 14 residues. Germline-derived CDR1 and CDR2 are SSHAT and FNYEAQ (reference sequence). The CDR3 sequence: CASSLGAGADTQYF. CDR3 sequence (DNA): TGTGCTAGCAGCTTAGGAGCGGGAGCAGATACGCAGTATTTT. The complete variable domain, with remaining parts taken from reference TRBV7-7 and TRBJ2-3, reads GAGVSQSPRYKVTKRGQDVTLRCDPISSHATLYWYQQALGQGPEFLTYFNYEAQPDKSGLPSDRFSAERPEGSISTLTIQRTEQRDSAMYRCASSLGAGADTQYFGPGTRLTVL.